This T cell receptor beta chain was documented in a study of blood T cells in healthy people across ages (dated by TCRdb to about 2015). Background on the whole study: In model experiments, roughly one uniquely barcoded TCR beta cDNA molecule per two T cells was captured by template switching. Age-related changes in TCR beta repertoire diversity were measured in the study by deep sequencing normalized with unique cDNA molecular identifiers. The donors were split into four age groups: young (average around 16 years), middle-aged (roughly 39), aged (62) and long-lived (approximately 89). To avoid experimental bias, donors of different ages were spread randomly across the sequencing lanes. Using the same blood draw, the study looked at two additional independent replicas of 1 million unique cDNA reads for two donors, one aged 18 to 30 and the other aged 80 or older.

Libraries were constructed by 5' RACE. Sequenced using an Illumina HiSeq 2500. A second PCR of roughly 7 to 11 cycles was performed with a sample-barcoded 5' primer and a J-beta primer mix. A unique molecular identifier was introduced onto each TCR beta cDNA molecule by a template-switch 5' adaptor carrying 12 random nucleotides. Each sample yielded at least 2.5 million CDR3-containing paired-end reads. All of the RNA was converted into first-strand cDNA using the Mint cDNA synthesis kit, with a TRBC-specific oligonucleotide serving as the primer. After uracil-DNA glycosylase treatment, a first 18-cycle PCR used universal primers M1SS and BC2_uni_R on all cDNA. On the study's bioinformatics: Each sample was normalized by randomly selecting 1 million high-quality reads, each carrying a distinct molecular identifier. Instead of being binned into consensus sequences, reads that shared molecular identifiers were thrown out. MiTCR, run with a Q25 quality threshold and the strictest error-elimination algorithm, handled CDR3 identification, clonotype clustering and error correction. A nonparametric unseen species model with Euler transformation was used to estimate a lower bound on total TCR beta diversity. TCRdb cleaned the public reads at Q25 with fastp, built clones with MiXCR and kept in-frame beta chains. Rows are combined by CDR3 protein, so each entry shows the most common genes and DNA. TCRdb's processing, not the authors', yielded these V and J calls. The sample table contains about 570,000 distinct CDR3 sequences; only one count was recorded for approximately 27% of them. The top ten clones comprise about 18% of the sample.

Including the terminal cysteine and phenylalanine, the CDR3 comprises 15 residues. The CDR3 DNA has 45 bases and is translated from base 1. Reading the germline V gene (reference sequence) gives CDR1 LNHNV and CDR2 YYDKDF. The V end gives up 0 bases and the J end 5 bases, leaving 3 bases in the junction not matched to a gene. The donors were 40 or so Caucasian individuals from Russia, aged roughly 6 to 90 years, who were systemically healthy. Around 10 milliliters of peripheral blood were collected from each donor into EDTA-treated Vacutainer tubes. Ficoll-Paque density-gradient centrifugation was used to isolate PBMCs, with at least 6 million obtained per sample. Trizol reagent was used to extract total RNA from the PBMCs, yielding at least 5.5 micrograms per sample. The percentages of naive CD45RAhigh/CD27high T cells were determined by flow cytometry on a PBMC aliquot from every donor. On this clonotype: The antigen this receptor binds is unknown. The input lacks base qualities; no much larger clone sits a single base away.

The paper as a whole reports these results and caveats: Total diversity estimates from one million sequenced T cells were considered lower bounds and underestimates. Compared with the aged group, more naive CD4+ T cells, fewer expanded clones and increased TCR diversity were shown by the long-lived group, suggesting age selection. The percentage of naive T cells measured by flow cytometry correlated strongly with observed TCR beta diversity. Because profiling used bulk unsorted PBMCs, naive and antigen-experienced compartments could not be compared conclusively. Because the CMV infection status of the donors was unknown, age-related changes in expanded clonotypes may potentially have been confounded. As age increased, observed TCR beta diversity per million T cells dropped in a roughly linear way, and a significant reduction was already evident by age around 41.

The receptor's source is a woman in her sixties or seventies in good health. Specimen: blood. This chain is built from TRBV15 and TRBJ2-2, and 7 bases in between align with TRBD2. DNA sequence: TGTGCCACCAGCAGAGATGGGGGGGGTACCGGGGAGCTGTTTTTT. This yields the protein CATSRDGGGTGELFF.